These 10 T cell receptor beta chains originate from one sample sequenced in a study of T-cell memory formation after mild COVID-19. TCRdb called the 5' RACE reads again in MiXCR, with one record for every CDR3 protein. The data hold some 440,000 distinct CDR3 sequences, with approximately 25% observed a single time. Sequencing used PBMCs or a T cell subset sorted from them (not recorded which). The receptor source for this set is an adult woman who had mild COVID-19 (a few samples of this study predate the infection). Cell type and time point are not known.

This clonotype was counted ten times or more. J is TRBJ2-1 and V is TRBV24-1; 9 nucleotides agree with TRBD1. V shed 3 bases and J 6 bases; nucleotides not matched to a gene: 5. Germline CDR1 reads KGHDR; CDR2 reads SFDVKD. This CDR3 is built from 15 residues. This chain's CDR3 is CATSDPGQGSNEQFF. CDR3 coding DNA: TGTGCCACCAGTGATCCGGGACAGGGATCCAATGAGCAGTTCTTC.

This clonotype has ten or more counts. The chain has TRBV18 and TRBJ2-1; 12 nucleotides agree with TRBD2. CDR1 and CDR2 (germline): KGHSH, LQKENI. The CDR3 contains 15 residues. The V and J ends lost 2 bases and 4 bases, in that order; junction bases with no gene match: 0. CDR3 residues: CASSPGLAGYNEQFF. The CDR3 DNA sequence: TGTGCCAGCTCACCAGGACTAGCGGGGTACAATGAGCAGTTCTTC.

The genes are TRBV6-6 and TRBJ2-5; 7 bases are a match to TRBD1. Per the germline V gene, CDR1 is MNHNY and CDR2 is SVGAGI (reference sequence). The CDR3 runs to 19 residues. Trimming took 0 bases from V and 7 from J; bases not matched to a gene: 20. The CDR3 bases are TGTGCCAGCAGTTACTCAGGTTCAGGAAGGGGACAGATGAAGGGGACCCAGTACTTC. The encoded protein is CASSYSGSGRGQMKGTQYF.

This chain connects TRBV7-2 to TRBJ2-7; TRBD2 agrees at 11 bases. The germline V gene encodes CDR1 SGHTA and CDR2 FQGNSA. Trimming removed 5 bases from V and 6 bases from J; junction bases left unmatched: 6. The CDR3 is 14 residues long. CDR3 protein: CASSRTGTSGEQYF. CDR3 nucleotides: TGTGCCAGCAGCCGTACCGGGACTAGCGGCGAGCAGTACTTC.

This clonotype was seen a handful of times. The chain uses TRBV20-1 and TRBJ2-3; 10 bases agree with TRBD2. Per the germline V gene, CDR1 is DFQATT and CDR2 is SNEGSKA (reference sequence). This CDR3 is 16 amino acids long. Unmatched junction bases numbered 12, after V lost 4 bases and J lost 5 bases. The CDR3 loop reads CSATSGGFSRGDTQYF. In nucleotides, the CDR3 is TGCAGTGCTACTAGCGGGGGCTTCTCGAGGGGAGATACGCAGTATTTT.

There are a few counts of this clonotype. This rearrangement joins TRBV20-1 to TRBJ2-3; 9 bases match TRBD2. This CDR3 has 14 residues. Trimming at V came to 3 bases and at J to 4 bases, leaving 5 bases not matched to a gene. Germline V gives CDR1 DFQATT, CDR2 SNEGSKA (reference sequence). CDR3 bases: TGCAGTGCTAGTCAGGCGGGAGGGGCAGATACGCAGTATTTT. Encoded protein: CSASQAGGADTQYF.

In the case of this clonotype: With a much larger clone just one base away, this may be a read error. The J gene is TRBJ2-3, the V gene TRBV7-9; D remains ambiguous. The germline V gene has CDR1 SEHNR and CDR2 FQNEAQ (reference sequence). The CDR3 covers 12 residues. Between the trimmed V and J ends, which lost 4 bases and 4 bases, there was a span of 6 bases. The CDR3 nucleotides are TGTGCCAGCAGCTCCTTTCCAGATACGCAGTATTTT. Encoded protein: CASSSFPDTQYF.

V and J are TRBV6-5 and TRBJ1-1, with TRBD1 matching over 10 bases. There are 14 residues in the CDR3. Germline CDR1 is MNHEY and CDR2 is SVGAGI. V dropped 7 bases and J dropped 4; count of bases not matched to a gene: 6. CDR3 bases: TGTGCCAGCATCCCGGGACAGGGGACCACTGAAGCTTTCTTT. Protein product: CASIPGQGTTEAFF.

This clonotype occurred a few times. The rearrangement uses TRBV11-2 and TRBJ2-4; D remains ambiguous. The germline gives CDR1 SGHAT, CDR2 FQNNGV. V was trimmed by 4 bases and J by 1 base, leaving 8 bases between them. This CDR3 is 14 amino acids long. The DNA of the CDR3 is TGTGCCAGCAGCTCCTTATCCGCCAAAAACATTCAGTACTTC. Encoded protein: CASSSLSAKNIQYF.

The J gene is TRBJ1-1, the V gene TRBV29-1, with D unclear. V was trimmed by 2 bases and J by 3 bases, leaving 13 bases between them. Germline V gene sequence: CDR1 SQVTM, CDR2 ANQGSEA. CDR3 size: 14 residues. In DNA, the CDR3 is TGCAGCGTTGAAAGTCGGTTGAGGGACACTGAAGCTTTCTTT. This encodes CSVESRLRDTEAFF. The whole variable domain, filled in from reference TRBV29-1 and TRBJ1-1, reads SAVISQKPSRDICQRGTSLTIQCQVDSQVTMMFWYRQQPGQSLTLIATANQGSEATYESGFVIDKFPISRPNLTFSTLTVSNMSPEDSSIYLCSVESRLRDTEAFFGQGTRLTVV.